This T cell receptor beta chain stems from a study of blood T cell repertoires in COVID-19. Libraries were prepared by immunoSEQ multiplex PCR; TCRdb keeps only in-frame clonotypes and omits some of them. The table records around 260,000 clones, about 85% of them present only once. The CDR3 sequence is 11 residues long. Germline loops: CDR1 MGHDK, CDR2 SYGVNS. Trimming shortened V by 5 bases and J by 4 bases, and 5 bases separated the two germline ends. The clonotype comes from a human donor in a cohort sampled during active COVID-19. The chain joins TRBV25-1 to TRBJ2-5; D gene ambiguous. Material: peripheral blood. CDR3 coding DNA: TGTGCCAGCAGTCACTTAGAGACCCAGTACTTC. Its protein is CASSHLETQYF.